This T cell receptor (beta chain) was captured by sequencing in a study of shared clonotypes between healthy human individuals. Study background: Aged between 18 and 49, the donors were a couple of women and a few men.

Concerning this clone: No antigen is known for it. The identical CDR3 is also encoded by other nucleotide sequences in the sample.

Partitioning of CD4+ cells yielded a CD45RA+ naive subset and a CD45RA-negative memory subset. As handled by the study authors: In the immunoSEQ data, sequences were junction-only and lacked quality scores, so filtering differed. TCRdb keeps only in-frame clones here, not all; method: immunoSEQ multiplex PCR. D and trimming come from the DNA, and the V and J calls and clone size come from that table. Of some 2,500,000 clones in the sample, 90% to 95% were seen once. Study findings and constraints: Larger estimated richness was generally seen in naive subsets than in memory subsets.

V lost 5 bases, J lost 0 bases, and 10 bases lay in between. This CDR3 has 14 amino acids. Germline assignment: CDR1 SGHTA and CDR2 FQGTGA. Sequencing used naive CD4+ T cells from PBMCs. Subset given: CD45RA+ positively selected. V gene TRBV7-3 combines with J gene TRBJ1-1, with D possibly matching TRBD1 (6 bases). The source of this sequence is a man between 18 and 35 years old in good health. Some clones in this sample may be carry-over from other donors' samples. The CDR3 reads CASSPGGLNTEAFF. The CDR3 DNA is TGTGCCAGCAGCCCCGGGGGCCTGAACACTGAAGCTTTCTTT.